Following are 30 T cell receptor beta chains from one sample sequenced in a study of Ad26.COV2.S vaccination and SARS-CoV-2 variants. Indicated treatment: approximately 18 received Ad26.COV2.S at low or high dose, single or two shots; 5 received placebo; per-sample allocation not given. It was on day 63 after the first vaccine or placebo injection that samples were taken. Using immunoSEQ multiplex PCR, the repertoire was profiled, and TCRdb retains in-frame clones only, with some absent. The data show about 680,000 clones, with 80% to 90% seen just once and approximately 1.5% held by the top ten. This sample comprised peripheral blood, obtained in a trial of Ad26.COV2.S vaccine versus placebo. These receptors were obtained from a person aged 18 to 65 who received the Ad26.COV2.S COVID-19 vaccine or a placebo.

This chain connects TRBV29-1 to TRBJ2-2; possibly TRBD2 for D (6 bases). With 3 bases removed from V and 8 bases from J, the gap between germline ends came to 13 bases. The V gene's germline CDR1 is SQVTM and CDR2 ANQGSEA. There are 13 residues in the CDR3. The CDR3 bases are TGCAGCGTTGACCCGGGGGTTGAAGGGGAGCTGTTTTTT. The encoded protein is CSVDPGVEGELFF.

The V gene is TRBV7-3, the J gene TRBJ1-6; 11 bases agree with TRBD1. Germline V gene data show CDR1 as SGHTA and CDR2 as FQGTGA. With V trimmed by 5 bases and J by 10 bases, 1 base remained unmatched. The CDR3 totals 13 residues. This chain's CDR3 is CASSRDRGSPLHF. CDR3 DNA sequence: TGTGCCAGCAGCCGGGACAGGGGGTCACCCCTCCACTTT.

This clone was seen once. CDR3 coding DNA: TGTGCCAGCAGTGAATATTTAGGGACTAGCGGGAGGTCTACGCAGTATTTT. Its translation is CASSEYLGTSGRSTQYF. The chain is built from TRBV25-1 and TRBJ2-3, with 15 bases fitting TRBD2. After removal of 0 bases from V and 8 bases from J, the junction contained 6 bases not matched to a gene. The germline gives CDR1 MGHDK, CDR2 SYGVNS. CDR3 length equals 17 residues.

For this clone: Other DNA sequences in this specimen translate into the identical CDR3. The chain combines TRBV18 with TRBJ1-5; D uncertain. Germline V CDR1 and CDR2: KGHSH, LQKENI. The CDR3 spans 13 residues. V was shortened by 3 bases and J by 4 bases, with 7 bases between the two germline ends. CDR3 region: CASSPDQNQPQHF. The CDR3 DNA sequence: TGTGCCAGCTCACCGGATCAGAATCAGCCCCAGCATTTT.

V usage is TRBV3-1 (or the pseudogene TRBV3-2) and J usage is TRBJ2-1, with 9 bases lining up with TRBD2. With V trimmed by 1 base and J by 4 bases, 8 bases remained unmatched. This CDR3 is built from 17 residues. Germline CDR1 reads LGHDT; CDR2 reads YNNKEL (reference sequence). The CDR3 DNA reads as TGTGCCAGCAGCCAAGGCCTAGCGGGGTTCTTTTACAATGAGCAGTTCTTC. Translation gives CASSQGLAGFFYNEQFF.

The chain joins TRBV6-5 to TRBJ1-6, with a possible D match to TRBD1 (6 bases). CDR1 MNHEY and CDR2 SVGAGI come from the germline V gene. The V end lost 5 bases, the J end lost 7 bases, and 9 bases lay between the germline ends. The CDR3 extends over 13 amino acids. CDR3 nucleotide sequence: TGTGCCAGCAGTCGGACAGTAAATTCACCCCTCCACTTT. This gives the protein CASSRTVNSPLHF.

The V and J genes are TRBV6-5 and TRBJ1-1; 10 bases agree with TRBD1. This CDR3 spans 15 amino acids. V was clipped by 5 bases and J by 4 bases; unmatched bases: 7. The germline V gene has CDR1 MNHEY and CDR2 SVGAGI. CDR3 in amino acids: CASSPRQGAVTEAFF. The CDR3 nucleotides are TGTGCCAGCAGTCCCAGACAGGGGGCGGTCACTGAAGCTTTCTTT.

The chain carries TRBV19 and TRBJ2-7; 12 positions match TRBD1. V trimming: 8 bases; J trimming: 3 bases; junction bases outside the gene matches: 5. CDR1 LNHDA and CDR2 SQIVND come from the germline V gene (reference sequence). This CDR3 is 14 amino acids long. The CDR3 protein is CASSGTGGRYEQYF. CDR3 DNA: TGTGCCAGTTCCGGGACAGGGGGCCGCTACGAGCAGTACTTC. Using reference TRBV19 and TRBJ2-7 for the parts outside the CDR3, the full variable domain is DGGITQSPKYLFRKEGQNVTLSCEQNLNHDAMYWYRQDPGQGLRLIYYSQIVNDFQKGDIAEGYSVSREKKESFPLTVTSAQKNPTAFYLCASSGTGGRYEQYFGPGTRLTVT.

This chain joins TRBV4-2 and TRBJ2-3; D may be TRBD1 or TRBD2 (5 bases each). V lost 4 bases, J lost 2 bases, and 13 bases lay in between. The CDR3 spans 15 residues. Germline V CDR1 and CDR2: LGHNA, YNFKEQ. The CDR3: CASSPGTPLTDTQYF. In nucleotides, the CDR3 is TGTGCCAGCAGCCCCGGGACCCCCCTCACAGATACGCAGTATTTT.

This rearrangement joins TRBV29-1 to TRBJ1-1; a weak D match, TRBD1 (5 bases). The CDR3 covers 13 residues. Germline V gives CDR1 SQVTM, CDR2 ANQGSEA. Trimming removed 6 bases at V and 7 bases at J, with 18 bases between. The CDR3 coding sequence is TGCAGCGTCCGGGACTTTAGTAGGGTTGAAGCTTTCTTT. It translates to CSVRDFSRVEAFF.

This clone was counted once. The chain couples TRBV12-3 or TRBV12-4 to TRBJ2-5; 7 nucleotides align to TRBD1. CDR3 length: 13 residues. V shed 5 bases, J shed 3 bases, and the junction held 3 bases outside the gene matches. CDR3 DNA: TGTGCCAGCAGTCCGCAGGGGGAAGAGACCCAGTACTTC. Protein sequence: CASSPQGEETQYF.

The genes are TRBV5-4 and TRBJ2-7; the match to TRBD1 covers 7 bases. Germline trimming cut 0 bases from V and 7 bases from J; bases unmatched to any gene: 19. Germline V lookup: CDR1 SGHNT, CDR2 YYREEE (reference sequence). This CDR3 comprises 18 residues. In DNA, the CDR3 is TGTGCCAGCAGCTTGGGTGGGAACAACAGGGGCGCATGGGGGGAGCAGTACTTC. This sequence encodes CASSLGGNNRGAWGEQYF.

The chain carries TRBV4-2 and TRBJ2-3; 8 bases align to TRBD2. The V gene end was trimmed by 2 bases and the J gene end by 1 base; junction bases not matched to a gene: 2. CDR1 and CDR2 from the germline V gene are LGHNA and YNFKEQ. This CDR3 spans 15 amino acids. The DNA for the CDR3 is TGTGCCAGCAGCCAATTTAGCGGGGGCACAGATACGCAGTATTTT. This gives the protein CASSQFSGGTDTQYF.

V is TRBV27 and J is TRBJ2-3; D is possibly TRBD2 (5 bases). CDR1 MNHEY and CDR2 SMNVEV come from the germline V gene (reference sequence). V shed 6 bases and J shed 1 base, with 17 bases lying between them. The CDR3 runs to 16 residues. The CDR3 protein is CASSPLGRAGTDTQYF. The CDR3, as DNA: TGTGCCAGCAGCCCCCTCGGGCGGGCGGGCACAGATACGCAGTATTTT.

The V gene is TRBV20-1, the J gene TRBJ2-5; a weak D match, TRBD2 (5 bases). Trimming took off 3 bases at V and 5 bases at J, with 13 bases between the two ends. The CDR3 spans 13 residues. Germline lookup yields CDR1 DFQATT and CDR2 SNEGSKA (reference sequence). Here the CDR3 DNA reads TGCAGTGCTAGTTGGGGATCGGGGGAGACCCAGTACTTC. The encoded protein is CSASWGSGETQYF.

The J gene is TRBJ2-5, the V gene TRBV5-5; 14 nucleotides align to TRBD2. Germline loops: CDR1 SGHKS, CDR2 YYEKEE (reference sequence). CDR3 size: 16 residues. After removal of 4 bases from V and 7 bases from J, the junction contained 9 bases not matched to a gene. CDR3 in amino acids: CASSAEGLAGVGTQYF. In DNA, the CDR3 is TGTGCCAGCAGCGCGGAGGGACTAGCGGGGGTGGGGACCCAGTACTTC. Combining the CDR3 with reference TRBV5-5 and TRBJ2-5 gives the whole variable domain DAGVTQSPTHLIKTRGQQVTLRCSPISGHKSVSWYQQVLGQGPQFIFQYYEKEERGRGNFPDRFSARQFPNYSSELNVNALLLGDSALYLCASSAEGLAGVGTQYFGPGTRLLVL.

The V gene is TRBV3-1 (or the pseudogene TRBV3-2), the J gene TRBJ1-4, with unresolved D. Trimming left V 3 bases short and J 7 bases short, with 9 bases between. Germline-derived CDR1 and CDR2 are LGHDT and YNNKEL (reference sequence). This CDR3 spans 13 amino acids. The CDR3 protein is CASSQETTEKLFF. CDR3 DNA sequence: TGTGCCAGCAGCCAGGAGACAACTGAAAAACTGTTTTTT.

The rearrangement links TRBV12-3 or TRBV12-4 to TRBJ2-7; D may be TRBD1 or TRBD2 (5 bases each). CDR3 length: 13 residues. The V end lost 3 bases, the J end lost 7 bases, and 13 bases lay between the germline ends. The CDR3 protein is CASSFGTIREQYF. In nucleotides, the CDR3 is TGTGCCAGCAGTTTTGGGACCATTCGAGAGCAGTACTTC.

The chain is built from TRBV5-4 and TRBJ2-2; 7 nucleotides align to TRBD1. Germline V gene sequence: CDR1 SGHNT, CDR2 YYREEE (reference sequence). The CDR3 has 15 amino acids. V shed 4 bases, J shed 5 bases, and the junction held 8 bases outside the gene matches. CDR3 DNA: TGTGCCAGCAGCCCCGGGACAGCGCCAACCGGGGAGCTGTTTTTT. This encodes CASSPGTAPTGELFF.

The gene calls are TRBV7-3 and TRBJ2-1; 8 bases are shared with TRBD2. The CDR3 length is 16 residues. Germline lookup yields CDR1 SGHTA and CDR2 FQGTGA. After removal of 5 bases from V and 2 bases from J, the junction contained 8 bases not matched to a gene. The CDR3 loop reads CASSPLGAGAYNEQFF. CDR3 DNA: TGTGCCAGCAGCCCCCTTGGAGCGGGGGCCTACAATGAGCAGTTCTTC.

The CDR3 DNA follows: TGTGCCAGCAAGGCGGGGGCGGGAGATACGCAGTATTTT. Its translation is CASKAGAGDTQYF. The rearrangement joins TRBV9 to TRBJ2-3; possible D gene TRBD2, 7 bases. The CDR3 covers 13 residues. V was pared by 6 bases and J by 5 bases, with 13 bases between. CDR1 SGDLS and CDR2 YYNGEE come from the germline V gene.

This clone was detected only once. The rearrangement links TRBV5-4 to TRBJ1-6; possibly TRBD1 for D (6 bases). Trimming cost V 5 bases and J 6 bases, with 12 bases left between them. The germline V gene encodes CDR1 SGHNT and CDR2 YYREEE (reference sequence). The CDR3 covers 14 residues. The CDR3 protein is CASSRGQINSPLHF. Written as DNA, the CDR3 is TGTGCCAGCAGTCGGGGGCAGATTAATTCACCCCTCCACTTT.

A single count supports this clone. The J gene is TRBJ2-3, the V gene TRBV5-4; 13 bases agree with TRBD2. Losses at the gene ends were 2 bases for V and 3 bases for J; bases not matched to a gene: 9. This CDR3 is 18 amino acids long. Germline CDR1 reads SGHNT; CDR2 reads YYREEE (reference sequence). The CDR3, as DNA: TGTGCCAGCAGCTTAGAACTAGCGGGAGGGAGTGGAACAGATACGCAGTATTTT. Protein sequence: CASSLELAGGSGTDTQYF. Full variable domain (remainder filled in from reference TRBV5-4 and TRBJ2-3): ETGVTQSPTHLIKTRGQQVTLRCSSQSGHNTVSWYQQALGQGPQFIFQYYREEENGRGNFPPRFSGLQFPNYSSELNVNALELDDSALYLCASSLELAGGSGTDTQYFGPGTRLTVL.

The chain recombines TRBV20-1 with TRBJ1-2, with D unresolved. The CDR3 loop spans 12 amino acids. Trimming left V 3 bases short and J 2 bases short, with 7 bases between. From germline, CDR1 is DFQATT and CDR2 SNEGSKA (reference sequence). In nucleotides, the CDR3 is TGCAGTGCTAGTATTCTAAACTATGGCTACACCTTC. It specifies CSASILNYGYTF.

The rearrangement uses TRBV27 and TRBJ2-7; D gene ambiguous. Per germline, CDR1 MNHEY and CDR2 SMNVEV (reference sequence). With 6 bases removed from V and 2 bases from J, the gap between germline ends came to 20 bases. The CDR3 totals 16 residues. The CDR3, as DNA: TGTGCCAGCAGCCGATGGGCTAGTCAGGCCCCCTACGAGCAGTACTTC. It is translated as CASSRWASQAPYEQYF.

The chain carries TRBV25-1 and TRBJ1-1; 9 nucleotides agree with TRBD1. The length of the CDR3 is 15 residues. CDR1 and CDR2 from the germline V gene are MGHDK and SYGVNS. The ends lost 0 bases at V and 4 bases at J; junction bases unmatched: 3. DNA for the CDR3: TGTGCCAGCAGTGAATATGGGACAGGGATCACTGAAGCTTTCTTT. This translates into CASSEYGTGITEAFF.

The rearrangement uses TRBV18 and TRBJ2-6, with 7 positions matching TRBD1. Per germline, CDR1 KGHSH and CDR2 LQKENI. V trimming: 4 bases; J trimming: 0 bases; junction bases outside the gene matches: 6. The CDR3 spans 17 residues. The CDR3 spells CASSLTGPYSGANVLTF. CDR3 nucleotides: TGTGCCAGCTCACTGACAGGGCCCTACTCTGGGGCCAACGTCCTGACTTTC.

This clone turned up a few times. V and J are TRBV6-2 or TRBV6-3 and TRBJ2-5; D is possibly TRBD2 (5 bases). The V gene's germline CDR1 is MNHEY and CDR2 SVGEGT. V lost 3 bases to trimming and J lost 5 bases, with 10 bases between them. The CDR3 extends over 13 amino acids. The CDR3 DNA reads as TGTGCCAGCAGTTATCTTACGGGGGAGACCCAGTACTTC. Translated: CASSYLTGETQYF.

CDR3: CAWSPGLAGIQYF. The DNA of the CDR3 is TGTGCCTGGAGTCCGGGACTAGCGGGGATTCAGTACTTC. V usage is TRBV30 and J usage is TRBJ2-4; TRBD2 matches 13 bases. Germline lookup yields CDR1 GTSNPN and CDR2 SVGIG (reference sequence). CDR3 size: 13 residues. Losses at the gene ends were 2 bases for V and 10 bases for J; bases not matched to a gene: 2.

In the case of this clone: The sample carries other DNA sequences with the same CDR3. The chain recombines TRBV19 with TRBJ1-5; no clear D gene. Per germline, CDR1 LNHDA and CDR2 SQIVND (reference sequence). CDR3 length equals 14 residues. Trimming shortened V by 3 bases and J by 4 bases, and 10 bases separated the two germline ends. Here the CDR3 DNA reads TGTGCCAGTAGTATTTCTGAAGGGAATCAGCCCCAGCATTTT. Its translation: CASSISEGNQPQHF.